The 4 T cell receptor beta chains below come from one sample, sequenced in a study of CD8+ T cells in alopecia areata. cDNA reverse transcribed from extracted RNA served as the sequencing template. Using immunoSEQ multiplex PCR, the repertoire was profiled, and TCRdb retains in-frame clones only, with some absent. The sample yields some 100,000 clones, approximately 58% seen once. The sequenced sample was CD4+ T cells sorted from blood. The receptors come from a human donor in good health.

The sample holds a few counts of this clone. The chain couples TRBV29-1 to TRBJ2-7; tentatively, D is TRBD2 (5 bases). Germline V lookup: CDR1 SQVTM, CDR2 ANQGSEA. The CDR3 is 14 amino acids. Trimming left V 7 bases short and J 2 bases short, with 18 bases between. This CDR3 reads CSASDSRSPYEQYF. The CDR3 DNA sequence: TGCAGCGCCTCGGACTCCCGGTCACCCTACGAGCAGTACTTC.

This clone was seen a few times. This chain connects TRBV4-2 to TRBJ1-1; the D is unclear. The length of the CDR3 is 14 residues. The germline gives CDR1 LGHNA, CDR2 YNFKEQ. Trimming took off 0 bases at V and 11 bases at J, with 16 bases between the two ends. This chain's CDR3 is CASSQESERTRAFF. CDR3 DNA sequence: TGTGCCAGCAGCCAAGAGAGTGAAAGGACGAGGGCTTTCTTT.

The genes are TRBV5-6 and TRBJ2-5; a possible D gene is TRBD2 (6 bases). The CDR3 has 13 residues. V lost 4 bases to trimming and J lost 2 bases, with 9 bases between them. Germline V gives CDR1 SGHDT, CDR2 YYEEEE. CDR3 loop: CASSRGTQETQYF. CDR3 in DNA: TGTGCCAGCAGCCGCGGGACTCAAGAGACCCAGTACTTC.

This clone was seen only once. V is TRBV5-4 and J is TRBJ2-5; 7 nucleotides agree with TRBD1. This CDR3 region has 14 residues. V lost 4 bases and J lost 5; bases outside the gene matches: 8. Per germline, CDR1 SGHNT and CDR2 YYREEE (reference sequence). The CDR3 loop is CASSHKTGPETQYF. The CDR3 DNA sequence: TGTGCCAGCAGCCACAAGACAGGGCCGGAGACCCAGTACTTC.